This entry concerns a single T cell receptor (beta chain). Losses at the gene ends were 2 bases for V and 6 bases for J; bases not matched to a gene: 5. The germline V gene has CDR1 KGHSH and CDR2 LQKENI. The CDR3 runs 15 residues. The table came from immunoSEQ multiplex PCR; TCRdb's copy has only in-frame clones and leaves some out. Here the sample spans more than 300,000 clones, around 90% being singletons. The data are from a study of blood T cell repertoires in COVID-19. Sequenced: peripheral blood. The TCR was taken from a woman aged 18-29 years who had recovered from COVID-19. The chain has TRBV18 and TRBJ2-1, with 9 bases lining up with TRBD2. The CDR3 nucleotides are TGTGCCAGCTCACCAATAGCGGGAGTGGGCAATGAGCAGTTCTTC. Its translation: CASSPIAGVGNEQFF.